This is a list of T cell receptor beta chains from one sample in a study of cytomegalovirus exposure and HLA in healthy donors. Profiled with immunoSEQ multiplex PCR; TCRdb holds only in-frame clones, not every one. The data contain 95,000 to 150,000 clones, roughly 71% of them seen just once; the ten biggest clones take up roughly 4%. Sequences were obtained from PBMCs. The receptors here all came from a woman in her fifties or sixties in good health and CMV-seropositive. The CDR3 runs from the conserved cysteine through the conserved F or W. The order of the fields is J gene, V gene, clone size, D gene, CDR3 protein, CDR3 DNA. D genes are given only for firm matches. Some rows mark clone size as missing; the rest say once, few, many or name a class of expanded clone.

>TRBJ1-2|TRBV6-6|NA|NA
CASSYSFTQGNYGYTF
TGTGCCAGCAGTTACTCGTTCACCCAGGGCAACTATGGCTACACCTTC
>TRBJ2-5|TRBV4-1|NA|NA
CASSQVLGGIQETQYF
TGCGCCAGCAGCCAAGTGCTTGGGGGCATCCAAGAGACCCAGTACTTC
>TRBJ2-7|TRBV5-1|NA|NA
CASSPRPGGYEQYF
TGCGCCAGCAGCCCTAGGCCAGGGGGGTACGAGCAGTACTTC
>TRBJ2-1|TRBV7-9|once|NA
CASSPGGGGANEQFF
TGTGCCAGCAGCCCGGGTGGAGGGGGGGCGAATGAGCAGTTCTTC
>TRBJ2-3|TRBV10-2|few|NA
CASSFVWGADTQYF
TGCGCCAGCAGTTTTGTGTGGGGCGCCGATACGCAGTATTTT
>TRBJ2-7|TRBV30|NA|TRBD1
CAWAPDRGNYEQYF
TGTGCCTGGGCACCCGACAGGGGTAACTACGAGCAGTACTTC
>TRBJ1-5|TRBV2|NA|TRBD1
CASSVGTDLWGPQHF
TGTGCCAGCAGTGTGGGGACAGACCTCTGGGGGCCCCAGCATTTT
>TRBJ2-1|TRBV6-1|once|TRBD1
CASSAVQGDRGSYEQFF
TGTGCCAGCAGTGCGGTACAGGGGGATAGGGGGAGCTATGAGCAGTTCTTC
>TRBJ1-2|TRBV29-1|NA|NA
CSVLVPGGYTF
TGCAGCGTCCTTGTCCCGGGTGGCTACACCTTC
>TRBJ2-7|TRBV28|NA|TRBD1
CASSGDRGYEQYF
TGTGCCAGCAGTGGGGACAGAGGTTACGAGCAGTACTTC
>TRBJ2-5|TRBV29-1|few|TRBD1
CSVRTGAAETQYF
TGCAGCGTCCGGACAGGGGCAGCGGAGACCCAGTACTTC
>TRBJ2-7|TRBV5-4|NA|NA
CASSPRNRVYEQYF
TGTGCCAGCAGCCCGCGGAACAGGGTCTACGAGCAGTACTTC
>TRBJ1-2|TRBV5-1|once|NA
CASSLREGAYGYTF
TGCGCCAGCAGCCTTCGCGAGGGAGCCTATGGCTACACCTTC